Listed here are 16 T cell receptor beta chains from one sample, sequenced in a study of blood T cell repertoires in COVID-19. Sequencing used immunoSEQ multiplex PCR; TCRdb keeps in-frame clones, though not all of them. Among hundreds of thousands of clones listed, roughly 90% were seen once. The material sequenced was peripheral blood. The receptor source for this set is a woman younger than 45 with COVID-19, enrolled during active disease.

This chain joins TRBV3-1 (or the pseudogene TRBV3-2) and TRBJ2-3; TRBD2 matches 9 bases. With V trimmed by 4 bases and J by 1 base, 9 bases remained unmatched. The CDR3 length is 17 residues. Germline-derived CDR1 and CDR2 are LGHDT and YNNKEL (reference sequence). CDR3 loop: CASSLQSGGGGTDTQYF. In nucleotides, the CDR3 is TGTGCCAGCAGCCTCCAATCGGGCGGGGGGGGCACAGATACGCAGTATTTT.

The chain carries TRBV5-1 and TRBJ2-5, with 10 bases lining up with TRBD2. CDR3 length equals 16 residues. Germline V gene data show CDR1 as SGHRS and CDR2 as YFSETQ. The junction had 6 bases not matched to a gene; V was cut back by 1 base and J by 3 bases. The CDR3 DNA sequence: TGCGCCAGCAGCTTGAGCGGGAGGGCCCCTGAAGAGACCCAGTACTTC. Its translation: CASSLSGRAPEETQYF.

The chain is built from TRBV4-1 and TRBJ1-1; a weak D match, TRBD1 (6 bases). This CDR3 spans 14 amino acids. Germline V gives CDR1 MGHRA, CDR2 YSYEKL. V lost 4 bases to trimming and J lost 4 bases, with 13 bases between them. The CDR3 nucleotides are TGCGCCAGCAGCCGGGGGGGCCGGGTCACTGAAGCTTTCTTT. Its protein is CASSRGGRVTEAFF.

This clone was observed a single time. The genes are TRBV28 and TRBJ1-4; D is ambiguous. V was pared by 3 bases and J by 4 bases, with 15 bases between. Per germline, CDR1 MDHEN and CDR2 SYDVKM. The length of the CDR3 is 16 residues. The CDR3 region has the DNA TGTGCCAGCAGTTTCCGGGCTCGAGGGTTTAATGAAAAACTGTTTTTT. This encodes CASSFRARGFNEKLFF.

This clone was detected a few times. The chain links TRBV4-1 to TRBJ1-2; 11 bases fit TRBD1. There are 16 residues in the CDR3. V shed 3 bases and J 7 bases; nucleotides not matched to a gene: 10. In germline, CDR1 is MGHRA, CDR2 YSYEKL. The CDR3 sequence: CASSHLPRDRGFGYTF. The CDR3 bases are TGCGCCAGCAGCCACCTCCCGCGGGACAGGGGGTTTGGCTACACCTTC.

V gene TRBV12-3 or TRBV12-4 combines with J gene TRBJ1-1; D not certain. CDR3 length equals 13 residues. V was cut by 6 bases and J by 1 base, with 9 bases left in between. The CDR3 sequence is CASSAGRNTEAFF. The CDR3 DNA reads TGTGCCAGCAGCGCGGGCAGGAACACTGAAGCTTTCTTT.

The chain has TRBV19 and TRBJ1-2; D is possibly TRBD1 (6 bases). This CDR3 has 14 residues. CDR1 and CDR2 (germline): LNHDA, SQIVND (reference sequence). Trimming took 4 bases from V and 8 from J, leaving 17 bases between them. The CDR3 region is CASSSPYRDRGYTF. The DNA for the CDR3 is TGTGCCAGTAGTAGCCCCTACAGGGATAGGGGCTACACCTTC.

The CDR3 DNA follows: TGTGCCAGCAGTTACCTTGGGGGGGAGCAGTACGTC. Amino acids: CASSYLGGEQYV. The V gene is TRBV6-2 or TRBV6-3, the J gene TRBJ2-7, with D possibly being TRBD2 (6 bases). This CDR3 has 12 amino acids. Germline loops: CDR1 MNHEY, CDR2 SVGEGT. V lost 2 bases, J lost 7 bases, and 9 bases lay in between.

Only one count was recorded for this clone. The V gene is TRBV6-2 or TRBV6-3, the J gene TRBJ1-2; D unresolved. Trimming took 2 bases from V and 3 from J, leaving 10 bases between them. Per germline, CDR1 MNHEY and CDR2 SVGEGT. This CDR3 spans 14 amino acids. The CDR3 spells CASSYGRWDYGYTF. In nucleotides, the CDR3 is TGTGCCAGCAGTTACGGGCGCTGGGACTATGGCTACACCTTC.

This clone has just one count. This chain joins TRBV9 and TRBJ2-2; TRBD2 matches 10 bases. Trimming cost V 0 bases and J 4 bases; bases outside gene matches: 9. In germline, CDR1 is SGDLS, CDR2 YYNGEE. The CDR3 spans 18 residues. The CDR3 DNA is TGTGCCAGCAGCGTAGAGGGCCTAGCGGGAGATGGCACCGGGGAGCTGTTTTTT. Protein product: CASSVEGLAGDGTGELFF.

This chain connects TRBV5-4 to TRBJ2-1; 8 bases are a match to TRBD2. The length of the CDR3 is 14 residues. In germline, CDR1 is SGHNT, CDR2 YYREEE (reference sequence). V lost 4 bases, J lost 6 bases, and 6 bases stayed unmatched. CDR3 DNA sequence: TGTGCCAGCAGCGAAAGCGGGAGAGGCAATGAGCAGTTCTTC. Its protein product is CASSESGRGNEQFF. Together with reference TRBV5-4 and TRBJ2-1, the CDR3 gives the full variable domain: ETGVTQSPTHLIKTRGQQVTLRCSSQSGHNTVSWYQQALGQGPQFIFQYYREEENGRGNFPPRFSGLQFPNYSSELNVNALELDDSALYLCASSESGRGNEQFFGPGTRLTVL.

J is TRBJ2-1 and V is TRBV19, with 10 bases lining up with TRBD2. This CDR3 contains 18 residues. Unmatched junction bases numbered 18, after V lost 5 bases and J lost 8 bases. Germline V CDR1 and CDR2: LNHDA, SQIVND (reference sequence). The CDR3 nucleotides are TGTGCCAGTAGTTCTACTCTAGCGGGAGTATGGGGGTTGCATGAGCAGTTCTTC. Its protein is CASSSTLAGVWGLHEQFF.

The chain carries TRBV25-1 and TRBJ1-4; D unclear. The V and J ends lost 4 bases and 10 bases respectively, with 16 bases between them. Germline assignment: CDR1 MGHDK and CDR2 SYGVNS. CDR3 length: 14 residues. In DNA form, the CDR3 reads TGTGCCAGCAGTGGAGACACCTGGGCCGGAAAACTGTTTTTT. Protein product: CASSGDTWAGKLFF.

J is TRBJ2-7 and V is TRBV28; D not resolved. V was pared by 5 bases and J by 1 base, with 12 bases between. Germline V gene lookup returns CDR1 MDHEN and CDR2 SYDVKM. This CDR3 contains 14 residues. For the CDR3, the DNA is TGTGCCAGCAGTGGTCTAGGCAAATCCTACGAGCAGTACTTC. It encodes CASSGLGKSYEQYF.

The V call is TRBV19, the J call TRBJ2-7; 11 bases are shared with TRBD1. CDR3 length: 16 residues. CDR1 is LNHDA and CDR2 is SQIVND in the germline V gene (reference sequence). V lost 6 bases, J lost 5 bases, and 12 bases stayed unmatched. The DNA for the CDR3 is TGTGCCAGTAGCCGACTCGACGGGACAGGGGGAGACGAGCAGTACTTC. Translation gives CASSRLDGTGGDEQYF.

V is TRBV7-6 and J is TRBJ2-7, with D perhaps TRBD1 (5 bases). The length of the CDR3 is 16 residues. From germline, CDR1 is SGHVS and CDR2 FNYEAQ. V lost 1 base and J 2 bases, leaving 15 bases between the germline ends. The CDR3 DNA is TGTGCCAGCAGCTTAGAATCAGGGCAGTATCCCTACGAGCAGTACTTC. This codes for CASSLESGQYPYEQYF.